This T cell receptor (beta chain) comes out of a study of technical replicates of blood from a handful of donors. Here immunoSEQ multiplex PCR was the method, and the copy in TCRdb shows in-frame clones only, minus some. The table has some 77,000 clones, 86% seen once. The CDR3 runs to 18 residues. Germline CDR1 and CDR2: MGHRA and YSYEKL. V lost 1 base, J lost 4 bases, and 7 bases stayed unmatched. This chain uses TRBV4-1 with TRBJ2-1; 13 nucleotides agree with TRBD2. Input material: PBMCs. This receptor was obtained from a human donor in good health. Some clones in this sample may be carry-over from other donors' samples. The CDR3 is CASSQVSLAGGSYNEQFF. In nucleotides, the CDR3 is TGCGCCAGCAGCCAAGTTTCACTAGCGGGGGGGTCTTACAATGAGCAGTTCTTC.